This T cell receptor beta chain was documented in a study of healthy donors' naive CD4 and CD8 T cells. Study conclusions and caveats: Negatively charged CDR3s marked CD8+ lineage; positively charged CDR3s marked CD4+ lineage.

TCR libraries were built from roughly 0.5 ug of total RNA by linear amplification. TCRdb redid the calling of the reads with MiXCR, one entry per CDR3 protein. The top ten hold around 2% of the sample, which has around 200,000 distinct CDR3 sequences, about four fifths seen once. This clonotype occurred once. The antigen remains unidentified. V dropped 3 bases and J dropped 3 bases, with 17 bases sitting between them. The V gene's germline CDR1 is DFQATT and CDR2 SNEGSKA (reference sequence). The CDR3 is made up of 15 amino acids. This chain links TRBV20-1 with TRBJ2-5; D unresolved. The clonotype was recovered from a pool of human donors in good health; the sample pools cells from several healthy donors. The sequenced material came from naive CD4+ and CD8+ T cells sorted from blood, pooled from several donors. The CDR3 DNA follows: TGCAGTGCTAGGCCCCCACGGGCACTCGAAGAGACCCAGTACTTC. It specifies CSARPPRALEETQYF.